Shown below are 30 T cell receptor beta chains from a single sample sequenced in a study of beta chain features in type 1 diabetes (dated by TCRdb to 2017 to 2018). Study-wide conclusions, independent of this receptor: Type 1 diabetes patients showed a moderate but significant shortening of TCRB CDR3 length in all four CD4+ subsets.

The receptor library was made with the immunoSEQ multiplex PCR assay. The High Capacity cDNA Reverse Transcription Kit was used to reverse transcribe all of the isolated RNA, meaning that expressed TCRB transcripts were what got sequenced. TCRdb re-hosts the immuneACCESS table, in-frame sequences only. Its copies lack some clones; in the studies checked, an unresolved V gene accounts for under half of them, and the cause for the rest is not known. In this sample the table shows 120,000 or so clones, 17% of which occur a single time. The top ten hold 2% to 3% of the sample. The antigens for these receptors are not known. Source material: central memory CD4+ T cells from blood. These receptors were collected from a man between 18 and 35 years old with type 1 diabetes.

Only a few counts were recorded for this clone. The chain recombines TRBV4-1 with TRBJ2-3; 7 nucleotides match TRBD1. This CDR3 spans 15 amino acids. In germline, CDR1 is MGHRA, CDR2 YSYEKL. The trim removed 0 bases at V and 4 bases at J, leaving 4 bases unmatched. The CDR3 reads CASSQDVTGSDTQYF. As DNA, the CDR3 is TGCGCCAGCAGCCAAGATGTGACAGGGTCAGATACGCAGTATTTT.

This clone was counted a few times. This chain connects TRBV30 to TRBJ2-1, with TRBD2 matching 10 bases. Trimming removed 4 bases from V and 0 bases from J; junction bases left unmatched: 0. CDR3 length equals 14 residues. CDR1 and CDR2 (germline): GTSNPN, SVGIG (reference sequence). CDR3 bases: TGTGCCTGGAAGCGGGAGGGCTCCTACAATGAGCAGTTCTTC. It codes for CAWKREGSYNEQFF.

This chain joins TRBV6-1 and TRBJ1-6; D uncertain. There are 15 residues in the CDR3. Germline V gene lookup returns CDR1 MNHNS and CDR2 SASEGT. V lost 2 bases and J 7 bases, leaving 12 bases between the germline ends. CDR3 nucleotide sequence: TGTGCCAGCAGTGAACAGGCTCTAGTGAATTCACCCCTCCACTTT. Translating it yields CASSEQALVNSPLHF.

For this clone: A junction end diverges from the germline sequence, so it may reflect a read error. V is TRBV7-7 and J is TRBJ2-1; D may be TRBD1 (6 bases). The CDR3 runs 15 residues. The germline CDR1 and CDR2 sequences are SSHAT and FNYEAQ (reference sequence). For the CDR3, the DNA is TGTGCTAGCAGCCCCGGACAGTTCGCCTACAATGAGCAGTTCTTC. Translated, it gives CASSPGQFAYNEQFF. The whole variable domain, filled in from reference TRBV7-7 and TRBJ2-1, reads GAGVSQSPRYKVTKRGQDVTLRCDPISSHATLYWYQQALGQGPEFLTYFNYEAQPDKSGLPSDRFSAERPEGSISTLTIQRTEQRDSAMYRCASSPGQFAYNEQFFGPGTRLTVL.

This sequence joins TRBV27 and TRBJ2-5; 7 nucleotides align to TRBD2. The V gene's germline CDR1 is MNHEY and CDR2 SMNVEV (reference sequence). The CDR3 totals 15 residues. Trimming at V came to 8 bases and at J to 1 base, leaving 10 bases not matched to a gene. The chain's CDR3 is CASWGRTRPQETQYF. CDR3 DNA sequence: TGTGCCAGCTGGGGGAGGACTAGACCCCAAGAGACCCAGTACTTC.

This clone was seen only a few times. The CDR3 nucleotides read TGTGCCAGCAGCTTAGAACCAGGGGGTACCCAGTACTTC. This encodes CASSLEPGGTQYF. This sequence joins TRBV11-3 and TRBJ2-5; 7 nucleotides align to TRBD1. This CDR3 region has 13 residues. Germline assignment: CDR1 SGHNT and CDR2 YENEEA. Unmatched junction bases numbered 3, after V lost 0 bases and J lost 8 bases.

With respect to this clone: An end of the junction differs from the germline gene, which may be a read error. V and J are TRBV30 and TRBJ2-2; maybe TRBD1 (7 bases). Germline V gene data show CDR1 as GTSNPN and CDR2 as SVGIG (reference sequence). The CDR3 consists of 15 residues. CDR3 sequence (DNA): TGTGCCTGGCGTGTTCGAGACAGGGAGGCCGGGGAGCTGTTTTTT. This encodes CAWRVRDREAGELFF.

The chain is built from TRBV7-2 and TRBJ2-2, with D possibly TRBD1 on 5 matching bases. There are 13 residues in the CDR3. V dropped 5 bases and J dropped 4 bases, with 8 bases sitting between them. Per the germline V gene, CDR1 is SGHTA and CDR2 is FQGNSA. The CDR3 spells CASSPQGTGELFF. CDR3 bases: TGTGCCAGCAGCCCCCAGGGCACCGGGGAGCTGTTTTTT.

This rearrangement joins TRBV5-5 to TRBJ2-1; unclear D gene. From germline, CDR1 is SGHKS and CDR2 YYEKEE (reference sequence). This CDR3 has 13 amino acids. Deletions cut 4 bases from V and 7 bases from J, with 12 bases between. CDR3 sequence: CASSRATQNEQFF. CDR3 sequence (DNA): TGTGCCAGCAGCCGGGCGACACAGAATGAGCAGTTCTTC. The variable domain in full, with the rest retrieved from reference TRBV5-5 and TRBJ2-1, is DAGVTQSPTHLIKTRGQQVTLRCSPISGHKSVSWYQQVLGQGPQFIFQYYEKEERGRGNFPDRFSARQFPNYSSELNVNALLLGDSALYLCASSRATQNEQFFGPGTRLTVL.

The chain combines TRBV5-4 with TRBJ1-1, with 7 bases lining up with TRBD1. There are 17 residues in the CDR3. The V and J ends lost 7 bases and 1 base, in that order; junction bases with no gene match: 16. Germline lookup yields CDR1 SGHNT and CDR2 YYREEE (reference sequence). This chain's CDR3 is CASPSRYRGTWNTEAFF. The CDR3 coding sequence is TGTGCCAGCCCGTCCCGTTACAGGGGTACCTGGAACACTGAAGCTTTCTTT.

This clone was counted between two and nine times. V is TRBV30 and J is TRBJ1-1; D not resolved. V was clipped by 1 base and J by 0 bases, with 9 bases between them. The CDR3 spans 14 residues. From germline, CDR1 is GTSNPN and CDR2 SVGIG (reference sequence). CDR3 sequence reads: CAWSGVGMNTEAFF. CDR3 nucleotides: TGTGCCTGGAGTGGGGTAGGCATGAACACTGAAGCTTTCTTT.

Regarding this clone: A read error is likely here: a far larger clone is one base away. The J gene is TRBJ2-5, the V gene TRBV11-3, with D unresolved. The CDR3 length is 11 residues. V gave up 5 bases and J gave up 5 bases, with 6 bases separating them. Germline-derived CDR1 and CDR2 are SGHNT and YENEEA. CDR3 nucleotide sequence: TGTGCCAGCAGCGTAGGGGAGACCCAGTACTTC. Protein: CASSVGETQYF.

The chain recombines TRBV23-1 with TRBJ2-3, with 10 positions matching TRBD1. TRBV23-1 is an open reading frame, and its role is uncertain. The CDR3 covers 16 residues. J lost 4 bases, V lost 3 bases, and 7 bases had no gene match. The chain's CDR3 is CASSHLSTGGADTQYF. CDR3 nucleotides: TGCGCCAGCAGTCACCTCTCGACAGGGGGCGCAGATACGCAGTATTTT.

The V call is TRBV5-4, the J call TRBJ2-7; D is possibly TRBD2 (6 bases). V lost 4 bases, J lost 6 bases, and 26 bases lay in between. Germline CDR1 and CDR2: SGHNT and YYREEE (reference sequence). The CDR3 has 17 amino acids. CDR3 sequence (DNA): TGTGCCAGCAGCCATACCCGTGGGACTCTAGAACGGATCGAGCAGTACTTC. Translating gives CASSHTRGTLERIEQYF. The full variable domain, in which reference TRBV5-4 and TRBJ2-7 provide the parts outside the CDR3, is ETGVTQSPTHLIKTRGQQVTLRCSSQSGHNTVSWYQQALGQGPQFIFQYYREEENGRGNFPPRFSGLQFPNYSSELNVNALELDDSALYLCASSHTRGTLERIEQYFGPGTRLTVT.

The V and J genes are TRBV6-6 and TRBJ2-5; 7 nucleotides match TRBD1. The CDR3 runs 12 residues. Per the germline V gene, CDR1 is MNHNY and CDR2 is SVGAGI (reference sequence). V lost 6 bases and J lost 5; bases outside the gene matches: 3. In DNA, the CDR3 is TGTGCCAGCAGCCGGGACAGCGAGACCCAGTACTTC. This gives the protein CASSRDSETQYF.

This clone was seen repeatedly, ten times or more. V usage is TRBV29-1 and J usage is TRBJ1-1; the D is unclear. Trimming removed 2 bases at V and 4 bases at J, with 8 bases between. The germline CDR1 and CDR2 sequences are SQVTM and ANQGSEA. The CDR3 contains 12 residues. The DNA for the CDR3 is TGCAGCGTTGAAATTGGACCCACTGAAGCTTTCTTT. Its translation: CSVEIGPTEAFF. Drawing the rest from reference TRBV29-1 and TRBJ1-1, the complete variable domain is SAVISQKPSRDICQRGTSLTIQCQVDSQVTMMFWYRQQPGQSLTLIATANQGSEATYESGFVIDKFPISRPNLTFSTLTVSNMSPEDSSIYLCSVEIGPTEAFFGQGTRLTVV.

The chain is built from TRBV5-1 and TRBJ2-3, with D unresolved. CDR1 SGHRS and CDR2 YFSETQ come from the germline V gene. CDR3 length: 14 amino acids. The V and J ends lost 0 bases and 2 bases respectively, with 7 bases between them. In nucleotides, the CDR3 is TGCGCCAGCAGCTTGGAGCGAGTCACAGATACGCAGTATTTT. It translates to CASSLERVTDTQYF. The variable domain in full, completed from reference TRBV5-1 and TRBJ2-3, reads KAGVTQTPRYLIKTRGQQVTLSCSPISGHRSVSWYQQTPGQGLQFLFEYFSETQRNKGNFPGRFSGRQFSNSRSEMNVSTLELGDSALYLCASSLERVTDTQYFGPGTRLTVL.

Many counts were recorded for this clone. The V gene is TRBV13, the J gene TRBJ2-4; the D is unclear. Trimming stripped 2 bases from V and 5 bases from J, with 4 bases between. The CDR3 has 12 amino acids. CDR1 is PRHDT, CDR2 FYEKMQ, per germline (reference sequence). The CDR3 protein is CASSLRQNIQYF. The CDR3 DNA sequence: TGTGCCAGCAGCTTAAGACAAAACATTCAGTACTTC.

This clone has only a few counts. This rearrangement joins TRBV27 to TRBJ1-5; possibly TRBD1 for D (6 bases). CDR3 length equals 14 residues. Trimming left V 5 bases short and J 2 bases short, with 10 bases between. The germline CDR1 and CDR2 sequences are MNHEY and SMNVEV (reference sequence). The CDR3 nucleotides read TGTGCCAGCAGTCAGGGGCAAGGCAATCAGCCCCAGCATTTT. Amino acids: CASSQGQGNQPQHF.

The chain uses TRBV29-1 and TRBJ1-1; D remains unclear. Germline V gene lookup returns CDR1 SQVTM and CDR2 ANQGSEA. Trimming took off 5 bases at V and 4 bases at J, with 8 bases between the two ends. The CDR3 contains 11 residues. CDR3 residues: CSVREITEAFF. CDR3 nucleotides: TGCAGCGTTCGGGAAATCACTGAAGCTTTCTTT.

The chain recombines TRBV10-1 with TRBJ2-1, with 8 positions matching TRBD2. V lost 8 bases, J lost 5 bases, and 5 bases stayed unmatched. Germline CDR1 reads WNHNN; CDR2 reads SYGVQD (reference sequence). The CDR3 contains 13 residues. CDR3 coding DNA: TGCGCCAGCGGACTAGCCCAGAACAATGAGCAGTTCTTC. The encoded protein is CASGLAQNNEQFF.

This clone has a handful of counts. This rearrangement joins TRBV7-2 to TRBJ2-4; D is perhaps TRBD1 (5 bases). The germline gives CDR1 SGHTA, CDR2 FQGNSA. Trimming cost V 1 base and J 1 base, with 11 bases left between them. The CDR3 contains 16 residues. DNA of the CDR3: TGTGCCAGCAGCTTAGAGTGGGGCCGGGCCAAAAACATTCAGTACTTC. It yields the protein CASSLEWGRAKNIQYF.

This clone has only a few counts. V and J are TRBV30 and TRBJ2-1; D is unclear. V shed 0 bases and J shed 3 bases, with 6 bases lying between them. The CDR3 is made up of 13 amino acids. Germline loops: CDR1 GTSNPN, CDR2 SVGIG (reference sequence). CDR3 DNA: TGTGCCTGGAGTGTAGGCGTCTACAATGAGCAGTTCTTC. Translating gives CAWSVGVYNEQFF.

This chain uses TRBV7-2 with TRBJ2-7; weak D call: TRBD1 (5 bases). Per the germline V gene, CDR1 is SGHTA and CDR2 is FQGNSA. The V gene lost 8 bases and the J gene lost 6 bases, with 17 bases spanning the gap. This CDR3 has 13 amino acids. The CDR3 region is CASDEYQGSEQYF. Written as DNA, the CDR3 is TGTGCCAGCGACGAATATCAGGGATCCGAGCAGTACTTC.

This clone was seen more than once but under ten times. The chain employs TRBV7-9 and TRBJ2-5, with 8 bases fitting TRBD2. This CDR3 spans 14 amino acids. Germline V gene data show CDR1 as SEHNR and CDR2 as FQNEAQ (reference sequence). Trimming took 2 bases from V and 5 from J; bases not matched to a gene: 4. CDR3 sequence reads: CASSLLTSGETQYF. CDR3 sequence (DNA): TGTGCCAGCAGCTTACTCACTAGCGGTGAGACCCAGTACTTC.

This clone was recorded many times. Here the CDR3 DNA reads TGTGCCAGCAGCCCGATGGAGAATTACAGCTATGGCTACACCTTC. It translates to CASSPMENYSYGYTF. V is TRBV9 and J is TRBJ1-2; no definite D call. This CDR3 spans 15 amino acids. Germline loops: CDR1 SGDLS, CDR2 YYNGEE. Trimming took 4 bases from V and 4 from J, leaving 17 bases between them.

The table lists this clone with a few counts. V is TRBV6-5 and J is TRBJ2-4; TRBD2 is a possible D gene (6 bases). Between the trimmed V and J ends, which lost 7 bases and 1 base, there was a span of 11 bases. The germline gives CDR1 MNHEY, CDR2 SVGAGI. The CDR3 totals 14 residues. This chain's CDR3 is CASTDREAKNIQYF. DNA of the CDR3: TGTGCCAGCACCGACCGGGAGGCCAAAAACATTCAGTACTTC.

This clone has only a few counts. Here the CDR3 omits its conserved ending phenylalanine or tryptophan, so a read error is the likely source. Because the CDR3's place on the DNA is in doubt, the DNA is left out and the CDR3 is given as listed by TCRdb. J is TRBJ2-4 and V is TRBV2; the D call in the table, TRBD2, was not verified against the DNA. Germline V gives CDR1 SNHLY, CDR2 FYNNEI. 12 amino acids form the CDR3, both terminal residues included. CDR3 region: CASSEIRLPGEL.

The V gene is TRBV5-4, the J gene TRBJ2-7; weak D call: TRBD2 (6 bases). The ends were cut back, 2 bases at V and 0 bases at J, with 9 bases in the middle. The CDR3 has 14 residues. From germline, CDR1 is SGHNT and CDR2 YYREEE (reference sequence). The CDR3 reads CASSLSTSSYEQYF. The CDR3 bases are TGTGCCAGCAGCTTATCGACTAGCTCCTACGAGCAGTACTTC.

This clone has more than one count but fewer than ten. This sequence joins TRBV29-1 and TRBJ2-1, with D perhaps TRBD1 (5 bases). From germline, CDR1 is SQVTM and CDR2 ANQGSEA. V dropped 3 bases and J dropped 5 bases, with 14 bases sitting between them. The CDR3 runs to 14 residues. This chain's CDR3 is CSVDRVTADNEQFF. The CDR3 DNA reads as TGCAGCGTTGATAGGGTGACAGCCGACAATGAGCAGTTCTTC.